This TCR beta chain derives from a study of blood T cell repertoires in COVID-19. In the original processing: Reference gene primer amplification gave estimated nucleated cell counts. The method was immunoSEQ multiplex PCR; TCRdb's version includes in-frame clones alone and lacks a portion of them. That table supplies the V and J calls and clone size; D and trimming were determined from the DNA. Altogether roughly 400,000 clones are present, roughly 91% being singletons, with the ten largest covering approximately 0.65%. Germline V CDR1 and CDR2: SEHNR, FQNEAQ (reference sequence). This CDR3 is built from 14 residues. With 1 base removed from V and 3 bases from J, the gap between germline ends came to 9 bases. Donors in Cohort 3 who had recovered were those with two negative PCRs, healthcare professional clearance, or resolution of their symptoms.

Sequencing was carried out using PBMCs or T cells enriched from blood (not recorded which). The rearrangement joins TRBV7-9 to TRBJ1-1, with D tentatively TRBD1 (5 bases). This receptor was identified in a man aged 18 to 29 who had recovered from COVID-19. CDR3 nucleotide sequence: TGTGCCAGCAGCTTAGGGGGGGTTGACACTGAAGCTTTCTTT. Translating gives CASSLGGVDTEAFF. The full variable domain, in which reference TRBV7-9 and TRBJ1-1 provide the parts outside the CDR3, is DTGVSQNPRHKITKRGQNVTFRCDPISEHNRLYWYRQTLGQGPEFLTYFQNEAQLEKSRLLSDRFSAERPKGSFSTLEIQRTEQGDSAMYLCASSLGGVDTEAFFGQGTRLTVV.